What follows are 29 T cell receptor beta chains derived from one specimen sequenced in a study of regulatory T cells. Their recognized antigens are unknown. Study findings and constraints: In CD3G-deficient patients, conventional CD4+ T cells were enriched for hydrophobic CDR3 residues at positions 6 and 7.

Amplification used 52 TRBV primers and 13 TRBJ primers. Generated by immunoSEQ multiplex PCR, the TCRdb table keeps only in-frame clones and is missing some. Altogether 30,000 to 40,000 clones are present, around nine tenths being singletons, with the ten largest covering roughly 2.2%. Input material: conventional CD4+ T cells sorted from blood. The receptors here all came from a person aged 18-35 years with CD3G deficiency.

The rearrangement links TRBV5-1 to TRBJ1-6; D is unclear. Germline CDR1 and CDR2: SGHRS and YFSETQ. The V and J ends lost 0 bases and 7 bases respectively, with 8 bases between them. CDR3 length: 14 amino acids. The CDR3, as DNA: TGCGCCAGCAGCTTGGCCCCGGGCAATTCACCCCTCCACTTT. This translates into CASSLAPGNSPLHF.

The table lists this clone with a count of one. The CDR3 here is CASSPVRGESGANVLTF. CDR3 DNA sequence: TGTGCCAGCAGTCCTGTCCGGGGCGAGAGTGGAGCCAACGTCCTGACTTTC. V gene TRBV28 combines with J gene TRBJ2-6; D is possibly TRBD1 or TRBD2 (5 bases each). Between the trimmed V and J ends, which lost 5 bases and 7 bases, there was a span of 21 bases. In germline, CDR1 is MDHEN, CDR2 SYDVKM. The CDR3 loop spans 17 amino acids.

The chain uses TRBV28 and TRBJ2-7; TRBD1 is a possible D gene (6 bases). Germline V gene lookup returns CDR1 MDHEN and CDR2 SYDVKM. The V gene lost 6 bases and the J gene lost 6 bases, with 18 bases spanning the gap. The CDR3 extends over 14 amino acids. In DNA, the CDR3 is TGTGCCAGCAGGGAAACAGGGACCGTTAGCGAGCAGTACTTC. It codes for CASRETGTVSEQYF.

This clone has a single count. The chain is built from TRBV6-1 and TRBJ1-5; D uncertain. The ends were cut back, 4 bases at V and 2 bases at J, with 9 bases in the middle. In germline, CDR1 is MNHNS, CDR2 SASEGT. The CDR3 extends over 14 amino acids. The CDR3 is CASSGVKGNQPQHF. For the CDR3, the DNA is TGTGCCAGCAGTGGGGTAAAGGGCAATCAGCCCCAGCATTTT.

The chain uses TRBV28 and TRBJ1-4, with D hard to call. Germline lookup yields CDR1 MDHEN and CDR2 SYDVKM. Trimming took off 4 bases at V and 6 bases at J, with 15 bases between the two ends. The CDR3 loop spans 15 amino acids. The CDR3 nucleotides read TGTGCCAGCAGTTCTCCCGGCAAACCTCATGAAAAACTGTTTTTT. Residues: CASSSPGKPHEKLFF.

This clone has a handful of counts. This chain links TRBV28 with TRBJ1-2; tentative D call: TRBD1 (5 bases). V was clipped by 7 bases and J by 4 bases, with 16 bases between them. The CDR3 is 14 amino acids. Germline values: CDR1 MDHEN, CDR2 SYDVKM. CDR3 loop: CASKGSRAIYGYTF. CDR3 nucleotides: TGTGCCAGCAAGGGGTCGAGGGCGATCTATGGCTACACCTTC.

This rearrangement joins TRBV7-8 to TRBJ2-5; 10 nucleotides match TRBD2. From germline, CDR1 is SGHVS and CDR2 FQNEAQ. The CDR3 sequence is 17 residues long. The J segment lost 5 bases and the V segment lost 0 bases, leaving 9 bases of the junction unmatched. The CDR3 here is CASSLALLAGLTETQYF. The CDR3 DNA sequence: TGTGCCAGCAGCTTAGCCCTACTAGCGGGACTCACGGAGACCCAGTACTTC.

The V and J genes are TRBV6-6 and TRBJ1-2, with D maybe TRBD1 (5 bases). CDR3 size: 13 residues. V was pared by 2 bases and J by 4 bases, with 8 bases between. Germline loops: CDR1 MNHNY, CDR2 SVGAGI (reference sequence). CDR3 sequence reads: CASSYQGTYGYTF. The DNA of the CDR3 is TGTGCCAGCAGTTACCAGGGCACCTATGGCTACACCTTC.

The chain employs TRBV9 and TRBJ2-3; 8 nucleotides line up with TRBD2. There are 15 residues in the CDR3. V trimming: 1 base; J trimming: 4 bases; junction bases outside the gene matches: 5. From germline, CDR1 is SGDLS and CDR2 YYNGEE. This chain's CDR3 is CASSVNAGGADTQYF. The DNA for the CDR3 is TGTGCCAGCAGCGTAAACGCGGGGGGAGCAGATACGCAGTATTTT.

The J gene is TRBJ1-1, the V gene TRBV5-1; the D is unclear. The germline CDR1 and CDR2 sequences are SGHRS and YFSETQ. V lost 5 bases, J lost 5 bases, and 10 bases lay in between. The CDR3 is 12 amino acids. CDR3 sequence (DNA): TGCGCCAGCAGGGGCCAGGCAACTGAAGCTTTCTTT. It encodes CASRGQATEAFF.

CDR3 residues: CASRGRGQGTPEQYF. CDR3 coding DNA: TGTGCCAGCAGAGGACGAGGACAGGGGACCCCCGAGCAGTACTTC. The gene calls are TRBV28 and TRBJ2-7; TRBD1 aligns across 9 bases. This CDR3 region has 15 residues. Germline V gene data show CDR1 as MDHEN and CDR2 as SYDVKM. V lost 6 bases, J lost 6 bases, and 12 bases stayed unmatched.

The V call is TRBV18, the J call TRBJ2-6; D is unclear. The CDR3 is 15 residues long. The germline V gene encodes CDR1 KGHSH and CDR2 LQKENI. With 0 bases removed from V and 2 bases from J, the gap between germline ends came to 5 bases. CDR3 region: CASSPPGTGANVLTF. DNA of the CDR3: TGTGCCAGCTCACCACCCGGTACTGGGGCCAACGTCCTGACTTTC.

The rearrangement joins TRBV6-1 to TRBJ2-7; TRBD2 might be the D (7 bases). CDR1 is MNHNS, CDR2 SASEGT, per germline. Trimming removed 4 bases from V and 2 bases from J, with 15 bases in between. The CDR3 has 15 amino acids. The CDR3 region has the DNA TGTGCCAGCAGTGTATTCCGGGGGGCCCCCTACGAGCAGTACTTC. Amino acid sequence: CASSVFRGAPYEQYF.

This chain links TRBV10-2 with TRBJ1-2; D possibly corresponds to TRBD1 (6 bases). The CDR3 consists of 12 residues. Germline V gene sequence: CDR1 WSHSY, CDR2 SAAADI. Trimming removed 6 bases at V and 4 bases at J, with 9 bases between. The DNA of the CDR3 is TGCGCCAGCAGAAAGGACAGCTATGGCTACACCTTC. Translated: CASRKDSYGYTF.

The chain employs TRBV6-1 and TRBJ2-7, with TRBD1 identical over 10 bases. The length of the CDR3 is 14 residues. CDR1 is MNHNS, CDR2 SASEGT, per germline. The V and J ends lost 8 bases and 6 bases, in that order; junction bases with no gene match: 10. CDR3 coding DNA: TGTGCCAGCCAACCAATGACAGGGGGCGCCGAGCAGTACTTC. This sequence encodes CASQPMTGGAEQYF.

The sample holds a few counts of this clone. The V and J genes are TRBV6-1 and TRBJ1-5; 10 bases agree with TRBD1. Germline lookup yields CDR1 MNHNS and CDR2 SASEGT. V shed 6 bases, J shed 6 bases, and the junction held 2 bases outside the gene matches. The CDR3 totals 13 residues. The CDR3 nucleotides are TGTGCCAGCAGCGGACAGGGGGGTCAGCCCCAGCATTTT. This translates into CASSGQGGQPQHF.

This CDR3 reads CASSIRGATNTGELFF. In DNA form, the CDR3 reads TGTGCCAGTAGTATTCGGGGGGCTACTAACACCGGGGAGCTGTTTTTT. This sequence joins TRBV19 and TRBJ2-2, with D possibly matching TRBD2 (7 bases). CDR1 and CDR2 (germline): LNHDA, SQIVND (reference sequence). Trimming pared 3 bases from V and 2 bases from J, leaving 13 bases between. The CDR3 covers 16 residues.

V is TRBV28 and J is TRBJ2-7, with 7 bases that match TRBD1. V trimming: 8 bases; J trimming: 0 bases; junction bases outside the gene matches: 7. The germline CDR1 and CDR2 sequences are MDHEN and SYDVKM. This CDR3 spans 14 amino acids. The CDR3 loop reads CASSPGGSSYEQYF. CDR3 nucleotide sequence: TGTGCCAGCTCGCCAGGGGGAAGCTCCTACGAGCAGTACTTC. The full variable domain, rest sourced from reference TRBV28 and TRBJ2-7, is DVKVTQSSRYLVKRTGEKVFLECVQDMDHENMFWYRQDPGLGLRLIYFSYDVKMKEKGDIPEGYSVSREKKERFSLILESASTNQTSMYLCASSPGGSSYEQYFGPGTRLTVT.

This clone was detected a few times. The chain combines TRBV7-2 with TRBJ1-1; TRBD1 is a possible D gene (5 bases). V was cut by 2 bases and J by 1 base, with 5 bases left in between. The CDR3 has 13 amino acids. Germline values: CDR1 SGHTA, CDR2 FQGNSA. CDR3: CASSLQGNTEAFF. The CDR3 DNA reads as TGTGCCAGCAGCTTACAGGGGAACACTGAAGCTTTCTTT.

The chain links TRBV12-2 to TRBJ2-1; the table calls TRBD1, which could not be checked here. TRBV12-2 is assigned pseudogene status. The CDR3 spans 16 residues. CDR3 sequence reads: CASRPSDRGIRNEQFF. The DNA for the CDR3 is TGTGCAAGTCGCCCATCGGACAGGGGAATCCGAAATGAGCAGTTCTTC.

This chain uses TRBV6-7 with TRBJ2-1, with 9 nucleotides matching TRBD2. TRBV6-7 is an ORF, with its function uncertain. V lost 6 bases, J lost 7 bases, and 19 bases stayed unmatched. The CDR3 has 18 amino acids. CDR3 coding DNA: TGTGCCAGCAGGGCAGTTTCCCTCAGGCCCAGCGGGGGGAATGAGCAGTTCTTC. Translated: CASRAVSLRPSGGNEQFF.

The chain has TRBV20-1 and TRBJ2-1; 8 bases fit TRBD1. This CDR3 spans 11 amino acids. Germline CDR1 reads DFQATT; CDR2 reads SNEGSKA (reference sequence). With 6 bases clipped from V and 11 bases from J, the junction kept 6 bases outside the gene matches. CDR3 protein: CSADTGGKQFF. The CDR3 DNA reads TGCAGTGCCGATACAGGGGGGAAGCAGTTCTTC.

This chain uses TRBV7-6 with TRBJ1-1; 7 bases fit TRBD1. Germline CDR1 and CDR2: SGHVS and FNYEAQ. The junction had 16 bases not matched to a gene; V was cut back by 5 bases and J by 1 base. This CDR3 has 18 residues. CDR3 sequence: CASSARIIGDRWNTEAFF. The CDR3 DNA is TGTGCCAGCAGCGCACGGATTATTGGGGACAGATGGAACACTGAAGCTTTCTTT.

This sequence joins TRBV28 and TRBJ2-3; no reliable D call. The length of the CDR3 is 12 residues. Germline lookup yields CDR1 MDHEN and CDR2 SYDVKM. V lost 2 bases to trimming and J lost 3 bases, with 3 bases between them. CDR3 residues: CASSLPTDTQYF. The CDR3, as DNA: TGTGCCAGCAGTTTACCGACAGATACGCAGTATTTT.

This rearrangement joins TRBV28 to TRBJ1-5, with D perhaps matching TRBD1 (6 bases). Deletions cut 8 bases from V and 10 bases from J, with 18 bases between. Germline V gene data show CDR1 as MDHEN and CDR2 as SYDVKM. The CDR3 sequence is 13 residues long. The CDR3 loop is CASRGARQHPQHF. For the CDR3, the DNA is TGTGCCAGCCGGGGGGCCAGACAACACCCCCAGCATTTT.

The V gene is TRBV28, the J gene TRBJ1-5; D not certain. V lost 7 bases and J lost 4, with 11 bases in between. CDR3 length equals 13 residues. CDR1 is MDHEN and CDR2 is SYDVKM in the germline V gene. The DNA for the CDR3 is TGTGCCAGCAATCGGGCGGGGAATCAGCCCCAGCATTTT. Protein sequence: CASNRAGNQPQHF. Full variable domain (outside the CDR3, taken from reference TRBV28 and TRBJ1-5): DVKVTQSSRYLVKRTGEKVFLECVQDMDHENMFWYRQDPGLGLRLIYFSYDVKMKEKGDIPEGYSVSREKKERFSLILESASTNQTSMYLCASNRAGNQPQHFGDGTRLSIL.

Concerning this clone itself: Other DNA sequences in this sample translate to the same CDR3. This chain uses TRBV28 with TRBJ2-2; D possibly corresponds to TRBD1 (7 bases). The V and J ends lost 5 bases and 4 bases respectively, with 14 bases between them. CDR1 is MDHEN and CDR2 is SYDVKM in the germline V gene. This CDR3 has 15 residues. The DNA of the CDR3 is TGTGCCAGCAGTCCAGGGGGGAGAGGCACCGGGGAGCTGTTTTTT. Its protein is CASSPGGRGTGELFF.

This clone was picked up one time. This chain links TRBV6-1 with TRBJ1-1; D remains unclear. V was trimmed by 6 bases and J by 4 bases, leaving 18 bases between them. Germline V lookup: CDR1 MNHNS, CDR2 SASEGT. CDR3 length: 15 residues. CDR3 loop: CASRPGRMSSTEAFF. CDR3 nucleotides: TGTGCCAGCAGGCCCGGACGGATGTCTAGCACTGAAGCTTTCTTT.

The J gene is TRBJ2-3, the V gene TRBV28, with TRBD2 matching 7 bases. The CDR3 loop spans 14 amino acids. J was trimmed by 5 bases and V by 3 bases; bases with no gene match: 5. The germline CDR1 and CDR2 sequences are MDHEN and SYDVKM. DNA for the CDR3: TGTGCCAGCAGTTTGAGCGGGGTGAGAGATACGCAGTATTTT. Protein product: CASSLSGVRDTQYF.